This T cell receptor beta chain was sequenced during a study of cytomegalovirus exposure and HLA in healthy donors. The PCR employed 60 Vbeta primers together with 13 Jbeta primers. Libraries were prepared by immunoSEQ multiplex PCR; TCRdb keeps only in-frame clonotypes and omits some of them. The sample comprises 25,000 to 35,000 clones, about 65% of which are singletons, and about a fifth rests with the top ten. V was shortened by 5 bases and J by 5 bases, with 15 bases between the two germline ends. This CDR3 region has 14 residues. The germline gives CDR1 SNHLY, CDR2 FYNNEI. The V call is TRBV2, the J call TRBJ2-5, with a possible D match to TRBD1 (6 bases). The sequencing sample was made of PBMCs. The clonotype was recovered from a middle-aged man in good health and CMV-seropositive. This CDR3 reads CASSSYGGGETQYF. The DNA of the CDR3 is TGTGCCAGCAGTTCCTATGGGGGCGGGGAGACCCAGTACTTC.